This entry features one T cell receptor (beta chain) sequence. Antigen: not known. People whose metastatic non-small-cell lung cancer was chemo-refractory got focal radiation along with CTLA-4 blockade by ipilimumab. Germline lookup yields CDR1 SGHVS and CDR2 FNYEAQ. CDR3 length equals 17 residues. This sample stems from a study of radiotherapy plus CTLA-4 blockade in lung cancer. For the study at large: Disease control was seen in around 31% of patients, objective responses in roughly 17%. Study-level findings and limits: Blood saw expansion of tumor-derived TCR clones after radiotherapy plus ipilimumab.

Here immunoSEQ multiplex PCR was the method, and the copy in TCRdb shows in-frame clones only, minus some. The table has 35,000 to 40,000 clones, 65% to 90% seen once; the top ten hold about 20%. The chain employs TRBV7-6 and TRBJ2-5; TRBD2 matches at 9 bases. The J call may be incorrect, as the DNA end agrees better with TRBJ2-7. This sequence was found in a human donor with non-small cell lung cancer whose response to radiotherapy plus ipilimumab could not be evaluated. The starting material was peripheral blood, obtained from a patient treated with radiotherapy plus ipilimumab. CDR3 DNA sequence: TGTGCCAGCAGCCCCAAGCCCCTAGCGGGGCGCTCCTACGAGCAGTACTTC. Its protein product is CASSPKPLAGRSYEQYF.